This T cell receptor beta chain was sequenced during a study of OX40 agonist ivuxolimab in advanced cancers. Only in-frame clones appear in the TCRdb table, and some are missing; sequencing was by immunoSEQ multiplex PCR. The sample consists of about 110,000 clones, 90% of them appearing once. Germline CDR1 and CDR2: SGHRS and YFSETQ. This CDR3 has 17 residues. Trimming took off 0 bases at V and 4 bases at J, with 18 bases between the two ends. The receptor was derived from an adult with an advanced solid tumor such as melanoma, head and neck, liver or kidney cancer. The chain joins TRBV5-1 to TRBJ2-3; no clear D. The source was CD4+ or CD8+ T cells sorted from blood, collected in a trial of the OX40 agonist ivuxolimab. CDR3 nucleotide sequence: TGCGCCAGCAGCTTGGTACCCAGATCAGGACCCCCAGATACGCAGTATTTT. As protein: CASSLVPRSGPPDTQYF.